This paragraph reports one TCR beta chain. This sample was taken from a study of blood T cell repertoires in COVID-19. At the level of the study: Specimens from acute and convalescent COVID-19 originated in the United States, Italy and Spain. The cDNA or gDNA used as material had been derived from T cells, B-cell-depleted T cells, or PBMCs.

Per the study methods: It was from reference gene primer amplification that nucleated cell counts were estimated. Profiled with immunoSEQ multiplex PCR; TCRdb holds only in-frame clones, not every one. V, J and clone size are those of that table, while D and trimming were read from the DNA. The table shows fewer than 15,000 clones, with 73% occurring only once. This clonotype originated in a human donor in a cohort sampled during active COVID-19. Sequenced input: peripheral blood.

The CDR3, as DNA: TGTGCCAGCAGCCGGGATAATTCACCCCTCCACTTT. Protein product: CASSRDNSPLHF. The chain combines TRBV7-9 with TRBJ1-6; D gene ambiguous. CDR1 is SEHNR and CDR2 is FQNEAQ in the germline V gene (reference sequence). The CDR3 has 12 residues. Trimming shortened V by 5 bases and J by 5 bases, and 4 bases separated the two germline ends.